This TCR beta chain was retrieved from a study of T cells after yellow fever vaccination. About the research overall: Low-cell-number fractions were prepared with SMART-Seq v4 Ultra Low Input. General study results and limits: The secondary response peaked faster, at day 5 versus 15, but was weaker. The appearance of a small share of clonotypes in both CD4 and CD8 compartments was observed.

A few counts support this clonotype. The antigen remains undetermined. The CDR3 loop spans 13 amino acids. The V gene's germline CDR1 is KGHSH and CDR2 LQKENI. V lost 6 bases and J lost 6, with 12 bases in between. TCRdb re-called the 5' RACE reads through MiXCR, storing one row per CDR3 protein. Among around 330,000 distinct CDR3 sequences, 3% to 4.5% were seen once, and the ten largest hold about a quarter. This rearrangement joins TRBV18 to TRBJ1-5, with TRBD1 as a possible D gene (6 bases). This clonotype originated in a man younger than 35 who received the YFV17D yellow fever vaccine. The material sequenced was PBMCs, taken on the day of the yellow fever booster vaccination. The chain's CDR3 is CASSRTDPQPQHF. CDR3 coding DNA: TGTGCCAGCTCGCGGACAGACCCTCAGCCCCAGCATTTT.